The text below deals with one TCR beta chain. Its specificity is not known. Sequenced by immunoSEQ multiplex PCR; TCRdb stores in-frame clones only, minus some. There are 85,000 to 90,000 clones in the sample; around 90% occur only once, and 3% lies in the top ten. This CDR3 comprises 16 residues. The V gene's germline CDR1 is SGHDT and CDR2 YYEEEE. Trimming removed 0 bases from V and 2 bases from J, with 15 bases in between. These data originate in a study of T cell responses to AZD1222 COVID-19 vaccine. Regarding the study as a whole: Recipients of two AZD1222 doses showed rising Spike-specific TCR breadth and depth.

This material consisted of peripheral blood, taken on day 0 of AZD1222 vaccination. This TCR derives from an adult in good health. The chain recombines TRBV5-6 with TRBJ2-7; D possibly matches TRBD1 or TRBD2 (5 bases each). The CDR3 nucleotides read TGTGCCAGCAGCTTGGTCACAGGCGGGTTTACCTACGAGCAGTACTTC. Protein sequence: CASSLVTGGFTYEQYF. The variable domain in full, completed from reference TRBV5-6 and TRBJ2-7, reads DAGVTQSPTHLIKTRGQQVTLRCSPKSGHDTVSWYQQALGQGPQFIFQYYEEEERQRGNFPDRFSGHQFPNYSSELNVNALLLGDSALYLCASSLVTGGFTYEQYFGPGTRLTVT.